A selection of T cell receptor beta chains follows, all from one sample in a study of beta chain features in type 1 diabetes. Clones were read by immunoSEQ multiplex PCR, and TCRdb kept only the in-frame ones, dropping some. The table records 130,000 or so clones, approximately 9% of them present only once. Material: central memory CD4+ T cells from blood. The origin of the receptors is a man aged 30 to 39 with type 1 diabetes. Both conserved end residues are part of each CDR3. D genes are given only for firm matches. A clone size is listed for some rows: how often the clone was seen (once, few, many), or a class if it is expanded.

J gene,clone size,V gene,D gene,CDR3 protein,CDR3 DNA
TRBJ2-7,few,TRBV14,.,CASSQDSGFYEQYF,TGTGCCAGCAGCCAAGATTCAGGGTTTTACGAGCAGTACTTC
TRBJ2-3,many,TRBV7-2,.,CASSFPGRPDTQYF,TGTGCCAGCAGCTTCCCAGGGAGGCCAGATACGCAGTATTTT
TRBJ1-6,few,TRBV11-2,TRBD1,CASTLDRGNSPLHF,TGTGCCAGCACCCTGGACAGGGGGAATTCACCCCTCCACTTT
TRBJ1-3,few,TRBV9,TRBD1,CASSVANQQGGNTIYF,TGTGCCAGCAGCGTAGCTAACCAACAGGGGGGAAACACCATATATTTT
TRBJ2-6,.,TRBV7-2,.,CASTTDSGANVLTF,TGTGCCAGCACCACTGACTCTGGGGCCAACGTCCTGACTTTC
TRBJ2-1,few,TRBV11-2,.,CASTQGWYNEQFF,TGTGCCAGCACCCAGGGGTGGTACAATGAGCAGTTCTTC
TRBJ1-4,.,TRBV9,.,CASSVDLGGEKLFF,TGTGCCAGCAGCGTAGACCTAGGAGGGGAAAAACTGTTTTTT
TRBJ2-1,few,TRBV9,.,CASSAGDSRYNEQFF,TGTGCCAGCAGCGCCGGGGACTCCAGGTACAATGAGCAGTTCTTC
TRBJ2-5,few,TRBV7-9,TRBD1,CASSGQVETQYF,TGTGCCAGCAGTGGACAGGTGGAGACCCAGTACTTC
TRBJ1-2,few,TRBV4-3,.,CASSVEAGTTNYGYTF,TGCGCCAGCAGCGTCGAGGCCGGGACAACTAACTATGGCTACACCTTC
TRBJ2-7,.,TRBV7-9,.,CASGGQYEQYF,TGTGCCAGCGGCGGACAGTACGAGCAGTACTTC
TRBJ2-3,.,TRBV11-2,TRBD1,CASSFNSQGAPDTQYF,TGTGCCAGCAGCTTTAACTCCCAGGGGGCACCAGATACGCAGTATTTT
TRBJ2-7,.,TRBV7-8,.,CASSSDSSYEQYF,TGTGCCAGCAGTTCCGACAGTTCCTACGAGCAGTACTTC
TRBJ2-1,.,TRBV15,TRBD2,CATSSALAGTGNEQFF,TGTGCCACCAGCAGTGCCCTAGCGGGGACCGGCAATGAGCAGTTCTTC
TRBJ1-2,few,TRBV9,.,CASSVESGPNYGYTF,TGTGCCAGCAGCGTTGAGTCAGGGCCTAACTATGGCTACACCTTC
TRBJ1-4,.,TRBV28,.,CASSFQGREEKLFF,TGTGCCAGCAGTTTTCAGGGGCGCGAGGAAAAACTGTTTTTT
TRBJ2-2,.,TRBV30,.,CAWVPWGLRSGELFF,TGTGCCTGGGTACCATGGGGGCTAAGGTCCGGGGAGCTGTTTTTT
TRBJ2-3,.,TRBV6-5,TRBD2,CASSYSLASGGDTQYF,TGTGCCAGCAGTTACTCGCTCGCTAGCGGGGGAGATACGCAGTATTTT
TRBJ1-1,.,TRBV5-4,.,CASSFGEGTEAFF,TGTGCCAGCAGCTTCGGTGAGGGCACTGAAGCTTTCTTT
TRBJ1-1,.,TRBV2,TRBD1,CASSEDRGTEAFF,TGTGCCAGCAGTGAAGACAGGGGCACTGAAGCTTTCTTT
TRBJ1-1,.,TRBV19,TRBD1,CASSTSGQVTNTEAFF,TGTGCCAGTAGTACCTCGGGACAGGTAACCAACACTGAAGCTTTCTTT
TRBJ1-1,few,TRBV6-1,.,CASSGSQSRTEAFF,TGTGCCAGCAGTGGGTCTCAGTCCCGCACTGAAGCTTTCTTT
TRBJ2-2,few,TRBV4-3,.,CASSQVTGTTGELFF,TGCGCCAGCAGCCAGGTTACAGGAACCACCGGGGAGCTGTTTTTT
TRBJ2-5,.,TRBV29-1,TRBD2,CSVEGAGRGYF,TGCAGCGTTGAAGGAGCTGGGAGGGGGTACTTC
TRBJ1-5,.,TRBV18,TRBD1,CASSLTGDWQPQHF,TGTGCCAGCTCACTAACAGGGGACTGGCAGCCCCAGCATTTT
TRBJ2-1,.,TRBV19,TRBD2,CASSGAGGQNEQFF,TGTGCCAGTAGTGGAGCGGGGGGCCAAAATGAGCAGTTCTTC
TRBJ2-2,.,TRBV15,TRBD2,CATSSPSSGGRNTGELFF,TGTGCCACCAGCAGTCCATCTAGCGGGGGCCGAAACACCGGGGAGCTGTTTTTT
TRBJ1-2,.,TRBV19,TRBD1,CASNPIASTGNGYTF,TGTGCCAGTAACCCTATAGCCTCGACAGGGAATGGCTACACCTTC
TRBJ2-7,few,TRBV28,.,CASISLEGNGHGEQYF,TGTGCCAGCATTTCATTGGAGGGGAACGGGCACGGCGAGCAGTACTTC
TRBJ2-3,.,TRBV28,.,CASSFLTDASTDTQYF,TGTGCCAGCAGTTTCCTGACTGATGCTAGCACAGATACGCAGTATTTT
TRBJ1-2,.,TRBV29-1,TRBD1,CSVFRTGTGYTF,TGCAGCGTTTTTAGGACAGGGACTGGCTACACCTTC
TRBJ1-5,.,TRBV7-9,.,CASSLGGRGVNQPQHF,TGTGCCAGCAGCTTAGGAGGCAGGGGTGTCAATCAGCCCCAGCATTTT
TRBJ1-6,few,TRBV7-2,.,CASSRGQYNSPLHF,TGTGCCAGCAGCAGAGGACAGTATAATTCACCCCTCCACTTT
TRBJ1-1,many,TRBV28,.,CATQTGAMNTEAFF,TGTGCCACCCAGACGGGAGCGATGAACACTGAAGCTTTCTTT
TRBJ2-1,.,TRBV11-3,.,CASSFSALAYNEQFF,TGTGCCAGCAGCTTTTCGGCCCTAGCCTACAATGAGCAGTTCTTC
TRBJ2-2,.,TRBV30,.,CACQGFAGELFF,TGTGCCTGTCAGGGTTTCGCCGGGGAGCTGTTTTTT
TRBJ1-5,few,TRBV7-6,TRBD1,CASSSGTGGGQPQHF,TGTGCCAGCAGCTCCGGGACAGGGGGCGGCCAGCCCCAGCATTTT
TRBJ2-5,.,TRBV7-7,.,CASSFTVKETQYF,TGTGCTAGCAGCTTTACGGTAAAAGAGACCCAGTACTTC
TRBJ1-1,.,TRBV6-1,TRBD1,CASRDSLLFF,TGTGCCAGTCGGGACAGCCTACTTTTCTTT
TRBJ2-7,few,TRBV9,.,CASSVNWRSYEQYF,TGTGCCAGCAGCGTAAATTGGAGGTCCTACGAGCAGTACTTC
TRBJ2-7,few,TRBV4-2,.,CASSQPAEGYEQYF,TGTGCCAGCAGCCAACCCGCGGAGGGTTACGAGCAGTACTTC
TRBJ2-5,few,TRBV15,TRBD2,CATSAESMVRSGDQETQYF,TGTGCCACCAGCGCAGAGTCGATGGTACGAAGCGGGGACCAAGAGACCCAGTACTTC
TRBJ1-6,.,TRBV28,.,CASSFLRGYNSPLHF,TGTGCCAGCAGTTTTCTGCGAGGGTATAATTCACCCCTCCACTTT
TRBJ1-2,few,TRBV23-1,.,CASSQSVRSRKNGYTF,TGCGCCAGCAGTCAATCAGTGAGGAGTCGAAAAAATGGCTACACCTTC
TRBJ2-5,.,TRBV4-1,.,CASSQPLRHLQETQYF,TGCGCCAGCAGCCAACCCCTTAGACACCTTCAAGAGACCCAGTACTTC
TRBJ2-1,few,TRBV30,.,CAWSVDSGRTLFF,TGTGCCTGGAGTGTGGATTCCGGGCGGACTTTGTTCTTC